The source of this TCR beta chain is a study of CD8+CD57+ T cells in acquired aplastic anemia. Study at large: Yields of DNA that came from sorted CD4+ and CD8+ cells averaged roughly 3 ug.

Patients picked for sequencing had shown CD8+CD57+ cell expansion detected by flow cytometry. V lost 6 bases to trimming and J lost 7 bases; unmatched junction nucleotides: 6. CDR3 length: 14 residues. Germline V gives CDR1 MGHDK, CDR2 SYGVNS. Whole-study results and caveats: Patients shared just under 30 CD8+ CDR3 sequences with controls.

This clonotype was found once. As yet, its antigen is unknown. Genomic DNA, serving as template, underwent TCR beta VDJ and CDR3 profiling. TCRdb independently ran MiXCR on the reads; one entry per CDR3 protein. Among about 180,000 distinct CDR3 sequences, 40% to 55% were seen once, and the ten largest hold 0.85% to 1.3%. This receptor was taken from a human donor with aplastic anemia. The material sequenced was sorted CD4+, CD8+, or CD8+CD57+ T cells (not recorded which) from PBMCs. The chain links TRBV25-1 to TRBJ2-7; 13 positions match TRBD2. The CDR3 coding sequence is TGTGCCAGCAGCCAACTAGCGGGAGGGGGTGAGCAGTACTTC. This sequence encodes CASSQLAGGGEQYF.